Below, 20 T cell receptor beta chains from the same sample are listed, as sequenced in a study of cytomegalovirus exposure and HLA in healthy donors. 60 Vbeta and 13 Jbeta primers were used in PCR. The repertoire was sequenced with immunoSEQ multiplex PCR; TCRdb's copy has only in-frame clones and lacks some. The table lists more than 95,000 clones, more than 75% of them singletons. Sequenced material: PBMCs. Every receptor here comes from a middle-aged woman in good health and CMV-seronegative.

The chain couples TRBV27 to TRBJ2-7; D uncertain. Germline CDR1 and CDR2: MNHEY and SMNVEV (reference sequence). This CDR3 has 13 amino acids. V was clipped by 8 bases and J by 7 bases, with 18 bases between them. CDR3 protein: CASALSDLQEQYF. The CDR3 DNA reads TGTGCCAGCGCCTTAAGCGATTTGCAAGAGCAGTACTTC.

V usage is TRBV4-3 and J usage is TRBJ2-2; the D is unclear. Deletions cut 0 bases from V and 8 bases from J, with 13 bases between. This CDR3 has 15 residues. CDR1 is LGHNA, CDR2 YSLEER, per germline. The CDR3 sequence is CASSQDPSDIGELFF. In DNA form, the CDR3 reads TGCGCCAGCAGCCAAGACCCAAGTGACATTGGGGAGCTGTTTTTT.

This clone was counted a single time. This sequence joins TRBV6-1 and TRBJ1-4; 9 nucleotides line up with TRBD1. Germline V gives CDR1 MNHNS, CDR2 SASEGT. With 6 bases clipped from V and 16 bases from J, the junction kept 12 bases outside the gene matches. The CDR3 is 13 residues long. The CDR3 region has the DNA TGTGCCAGCAGATCCGGGACAGGGAACGTAGGGTTTTTT. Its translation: CASRSGTGNVGFF.

DNA for the CDR3: TGTGCCAGCAGGCCCCGACAGGGGCCCGGGGAGCTGTTTTTT. Protein: CASRPRQGPGELFF. The chain combines TRBV27 with TRBJ2-2, with 8 bases aligning to TRBD1. Germline loops: CDR1 MNHEY, CDR2 SMNVEV (reference sequence). This CDR3 comprises 14 residues. Losses at the gene ends were 6 bases for V and 6 bases for J; bases not matched to a gene: 6.

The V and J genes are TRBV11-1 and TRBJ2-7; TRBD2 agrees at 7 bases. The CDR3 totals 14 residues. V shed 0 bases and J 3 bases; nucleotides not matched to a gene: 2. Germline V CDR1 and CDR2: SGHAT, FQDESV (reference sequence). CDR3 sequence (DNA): TGTGCCAGCAGCTTAGCGGGAGGGGTCTACGAGCAGTACTTC. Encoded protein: CASSLAGGVYEQYF.

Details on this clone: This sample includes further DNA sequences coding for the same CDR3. The CDR3 loop is CASSLGGTDTNEKLFF. For the CDR3, the DNA is TGTGCCAGCAGCTTAGGAGGGACAGATACTAATGAAAAACTGTTTTTT. V usage is TRBV7-9 and J usage is TRBJ1-4; 7 bases are a match to TRBD1. Germline CDR1 is SEHNR and CDR2 is FQNEAQ (reference sequence). The length of the CDR3 is 16 residues. J was trimmed by 2 bases and V by 1 base; bases with no gene match: 4.

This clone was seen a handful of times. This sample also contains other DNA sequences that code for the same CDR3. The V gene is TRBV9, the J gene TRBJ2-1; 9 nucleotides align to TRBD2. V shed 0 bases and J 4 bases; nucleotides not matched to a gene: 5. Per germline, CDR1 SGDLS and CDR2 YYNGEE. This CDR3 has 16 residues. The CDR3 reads CASSVGLAGTYNEQFF. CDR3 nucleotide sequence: TGTGCCAGCAGCGTAGGTCTAGCGGGGACGTACAATGAGCAGTTCTTC.

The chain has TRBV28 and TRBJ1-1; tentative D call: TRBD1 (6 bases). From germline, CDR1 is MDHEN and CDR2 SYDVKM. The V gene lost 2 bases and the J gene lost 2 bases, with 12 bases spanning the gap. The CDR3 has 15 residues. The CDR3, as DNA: TGTGCCAGCAGTTTAGGGGGCGTACTAAACACTGAAGCTTTCTTT. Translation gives CASSLGGVLNTEAFF.

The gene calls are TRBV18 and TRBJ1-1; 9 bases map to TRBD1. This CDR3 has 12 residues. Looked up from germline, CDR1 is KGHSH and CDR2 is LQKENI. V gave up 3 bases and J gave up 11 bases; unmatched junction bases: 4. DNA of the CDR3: TGTGCCAGCTCACCCGGACAGGGGAATGCTTTCTTT. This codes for CASSPGQGNAFF.

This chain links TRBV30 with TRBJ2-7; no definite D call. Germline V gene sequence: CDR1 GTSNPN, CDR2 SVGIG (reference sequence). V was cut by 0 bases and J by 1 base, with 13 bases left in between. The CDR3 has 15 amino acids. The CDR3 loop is CAWSVRYSLSYEQYF. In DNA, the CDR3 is TGTGCCTGGAGTGTTCGGTATAGCCTATCCTACGAGCAGTACTTC.

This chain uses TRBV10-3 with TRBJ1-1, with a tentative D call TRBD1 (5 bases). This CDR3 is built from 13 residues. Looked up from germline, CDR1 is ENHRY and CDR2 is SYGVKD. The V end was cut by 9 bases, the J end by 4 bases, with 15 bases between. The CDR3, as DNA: TGTGCCATACGTGCAAAGCAGGGCACTGAAGCTTTCTTT. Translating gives CAIRAKQGTEAFF.

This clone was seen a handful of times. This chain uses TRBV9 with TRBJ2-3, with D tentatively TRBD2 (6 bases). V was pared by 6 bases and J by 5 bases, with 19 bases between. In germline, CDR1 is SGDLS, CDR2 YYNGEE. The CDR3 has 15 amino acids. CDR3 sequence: CASTPDSLGGDTQYF. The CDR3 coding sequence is TGTGCCAGCACCCCGGACTCCTTGGGGGGAGATACGCAGTATTTT.

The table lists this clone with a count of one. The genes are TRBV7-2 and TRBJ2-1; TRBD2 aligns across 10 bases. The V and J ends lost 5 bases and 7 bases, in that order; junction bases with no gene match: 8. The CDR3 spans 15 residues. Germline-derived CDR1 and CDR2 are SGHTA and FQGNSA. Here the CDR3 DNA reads TGTGCCAGCAGCCACCCAGCGGGAGGGTTAAATGAGCAGTTCTTC. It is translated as CASSHPAGGLNEQFF.

CDR3 DNA sequence: TGTGCCAGCAAACTAGCGGGAGGGCCGGATTTATCCTACAATGAGCAGTTCTTC. This sequence encodes CASKLAGGPDLSYNEQFF. The chain employs TRBV27 and TRBJ2-1, with 13 bases that match TRBD2. The CDR3 runs 18 residues. Per germline, CDR1 MNHEY and CDR2 SMNVEV (reference sequence). After removal of 7 bases from V and 1 base from J, the junction contained 10 bases not matched to a gene.

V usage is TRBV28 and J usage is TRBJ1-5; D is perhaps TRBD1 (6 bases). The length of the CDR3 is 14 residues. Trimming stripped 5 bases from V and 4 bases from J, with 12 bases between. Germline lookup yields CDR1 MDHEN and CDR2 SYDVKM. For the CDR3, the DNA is TGTGCCAGCAGTCAATTACAGGGAAATCAGCCCCAGCATTTT. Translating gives CASSQLQGNQPQHF.

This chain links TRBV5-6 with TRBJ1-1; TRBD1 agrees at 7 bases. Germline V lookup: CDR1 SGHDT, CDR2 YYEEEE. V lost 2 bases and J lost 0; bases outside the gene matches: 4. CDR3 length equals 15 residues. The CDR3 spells CASSFRGTVNTEAFF. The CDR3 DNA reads TGTGCCAGCAGCTTTCGTGGGACAGTGAACACTGAAGCTTTCTTT.

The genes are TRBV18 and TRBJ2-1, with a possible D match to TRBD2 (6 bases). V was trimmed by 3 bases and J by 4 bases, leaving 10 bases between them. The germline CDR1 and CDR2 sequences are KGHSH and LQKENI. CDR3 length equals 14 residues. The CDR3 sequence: CASSPGGIYNEQFF. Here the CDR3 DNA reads TGTGCCAGCTCACCGGGGGGAATATACAATGAGCAGTTCTTC.

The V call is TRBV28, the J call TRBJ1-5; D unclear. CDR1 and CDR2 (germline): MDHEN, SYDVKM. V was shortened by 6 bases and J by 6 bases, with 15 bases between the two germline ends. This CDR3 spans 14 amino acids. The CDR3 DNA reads TGTGCCAGCAGCGACAACCCACGGGGTCAGCCCCAGCATTTT. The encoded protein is CASSDNPRGQPQHF. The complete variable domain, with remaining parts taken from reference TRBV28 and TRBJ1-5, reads DVKVTQSSRYLVKRTGEKVFLECVQDMDHENMFWYRQDPGLGLRLIYFSYDVKMKEKGDIPEGYSVSREKKERFSLILESASTNQTSMYLCASSDNPRGQPQHFGDGTRLSIL.

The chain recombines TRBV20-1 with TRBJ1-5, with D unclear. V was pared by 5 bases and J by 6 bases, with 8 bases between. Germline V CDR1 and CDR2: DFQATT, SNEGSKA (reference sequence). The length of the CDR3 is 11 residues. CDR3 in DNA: TGCAGTGCTGCGAGGAGTCAGCCCCAGCATTTT. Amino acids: CSAARSQPQHF.

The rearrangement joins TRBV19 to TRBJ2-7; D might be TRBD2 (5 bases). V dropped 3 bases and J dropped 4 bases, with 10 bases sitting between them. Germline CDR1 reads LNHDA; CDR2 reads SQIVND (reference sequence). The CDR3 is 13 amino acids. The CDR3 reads CASSIGPGYEQYF. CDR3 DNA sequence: TGTGCCAGTAGTATCGGCCCGGGATACGAGCAGTACTTC. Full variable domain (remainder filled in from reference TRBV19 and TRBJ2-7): DGGITQSPKYLFRKEGQNVTLSCEQNLNHDAMYWYRQDPGQGLRLIYYSQIVNDFQKGDIAEGYSVSREKKESFPLTVTSAQKNPTAFYLCASSIGPGYEQYFGPGTRLTVT.